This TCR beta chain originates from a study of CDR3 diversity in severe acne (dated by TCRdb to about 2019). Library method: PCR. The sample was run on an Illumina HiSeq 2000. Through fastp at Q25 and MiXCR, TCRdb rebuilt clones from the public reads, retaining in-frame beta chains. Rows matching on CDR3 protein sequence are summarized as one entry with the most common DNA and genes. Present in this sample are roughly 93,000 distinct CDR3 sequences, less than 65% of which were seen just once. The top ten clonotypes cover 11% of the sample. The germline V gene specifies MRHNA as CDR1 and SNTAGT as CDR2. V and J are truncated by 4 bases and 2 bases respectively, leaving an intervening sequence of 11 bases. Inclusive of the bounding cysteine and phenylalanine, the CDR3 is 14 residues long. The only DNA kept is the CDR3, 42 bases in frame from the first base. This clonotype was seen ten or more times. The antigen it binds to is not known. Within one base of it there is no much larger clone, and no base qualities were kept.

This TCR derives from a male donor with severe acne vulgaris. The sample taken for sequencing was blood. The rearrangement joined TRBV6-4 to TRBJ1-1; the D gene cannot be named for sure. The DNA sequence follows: TGTGCCAGCAGTGTAAGCTCAGGAAACACTGAAGCTTTCTTT. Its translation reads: CASSVSSGNTEAFF.